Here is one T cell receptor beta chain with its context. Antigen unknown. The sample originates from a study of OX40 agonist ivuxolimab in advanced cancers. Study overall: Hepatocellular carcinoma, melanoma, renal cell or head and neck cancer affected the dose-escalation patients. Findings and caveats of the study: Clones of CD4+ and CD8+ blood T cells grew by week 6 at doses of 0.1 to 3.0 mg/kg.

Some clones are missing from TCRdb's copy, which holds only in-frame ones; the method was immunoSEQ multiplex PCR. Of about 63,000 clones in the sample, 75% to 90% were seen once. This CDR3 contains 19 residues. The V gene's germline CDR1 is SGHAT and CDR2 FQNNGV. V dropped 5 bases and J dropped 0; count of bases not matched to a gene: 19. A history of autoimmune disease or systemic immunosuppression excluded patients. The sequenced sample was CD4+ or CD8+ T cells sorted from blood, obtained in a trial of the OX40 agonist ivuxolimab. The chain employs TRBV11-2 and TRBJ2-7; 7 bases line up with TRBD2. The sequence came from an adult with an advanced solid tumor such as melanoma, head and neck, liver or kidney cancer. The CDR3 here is CASSPLNRGRQRGSYEQYF. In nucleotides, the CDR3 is TGTGCCAGCAGCCCCCTTAACCGCGGTCGGCAGCGGGGCTCCTACGAGCAGTACTTC.